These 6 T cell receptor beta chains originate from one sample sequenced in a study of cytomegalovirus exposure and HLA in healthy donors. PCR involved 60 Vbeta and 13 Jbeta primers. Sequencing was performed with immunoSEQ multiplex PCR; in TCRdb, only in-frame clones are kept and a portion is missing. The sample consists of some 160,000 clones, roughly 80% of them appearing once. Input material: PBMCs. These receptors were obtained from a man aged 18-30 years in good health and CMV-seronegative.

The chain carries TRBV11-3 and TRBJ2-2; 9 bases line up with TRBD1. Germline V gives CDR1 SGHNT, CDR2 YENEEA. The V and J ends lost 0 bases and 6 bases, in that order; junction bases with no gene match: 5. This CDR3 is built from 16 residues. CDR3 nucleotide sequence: TGTGCCAGCAGCTTAGAGTGGACAGGGGACCCCGGGGAGCTGTTTTTT. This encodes CASSLEWTGDPGELFF.

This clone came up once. The CDR3: CASSQDRGHSQPQHF. The CDR3, as DNA: TGCGCCAGCAGCCAGGACAGGGGGCATAGTCAGCCCCAGCATTTT. The chain joins TRBV4-1 to TRBJ1-5, with 11 bases identical to TRBD1. The junction had 4 bases not matched to a gene; V was cut back by 3 bases and J by 6 bases. This CDR3 is 15 amino acids long. In germline, CDR1 is MGHRA, CDR2 YSYEKL.

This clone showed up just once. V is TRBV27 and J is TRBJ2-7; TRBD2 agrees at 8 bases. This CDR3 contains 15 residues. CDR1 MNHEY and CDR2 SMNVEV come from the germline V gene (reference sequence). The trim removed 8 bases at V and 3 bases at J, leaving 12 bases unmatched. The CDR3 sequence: CASGSSGFDRYEQYF. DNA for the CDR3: TGTGCCAGCGGTTCTAGCGGGTTTGATCGCTACGAGCAGTACTTC.

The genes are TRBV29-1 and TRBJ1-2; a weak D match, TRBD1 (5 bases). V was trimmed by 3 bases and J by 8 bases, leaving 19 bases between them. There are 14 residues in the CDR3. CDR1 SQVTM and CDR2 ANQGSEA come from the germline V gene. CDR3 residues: CSVEDRDFIRGYTF. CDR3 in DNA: TGCAGCGTTGAGGACCGGGACTTCATCCGCGGCTACACCTTC.

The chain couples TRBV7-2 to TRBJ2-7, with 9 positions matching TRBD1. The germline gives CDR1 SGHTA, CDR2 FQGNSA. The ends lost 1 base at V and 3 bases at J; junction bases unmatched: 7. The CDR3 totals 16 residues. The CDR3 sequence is CASSLVAGTGRYEQYF. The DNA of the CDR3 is TGTGCCAGCAGCTTAGTTGCAGGGACAGGGCGCTACGAGCAGTACTTC.

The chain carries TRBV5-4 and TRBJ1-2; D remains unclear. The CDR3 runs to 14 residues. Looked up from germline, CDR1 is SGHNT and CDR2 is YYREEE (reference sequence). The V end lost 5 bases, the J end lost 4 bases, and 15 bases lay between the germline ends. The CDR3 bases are TGTGCCAGCAGGCTCGGTAGAGGCGGCTATGGCTACACCTTC. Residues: CASRLGRGGYGYTF.